Listed here are 11 T cell receptor beta chains from one sample, sequenced in a study of Graves' ophthalmopathy and Graves' hyperthyroidism. Amplification targeted the TCR beta CDR3 regions, with RNA transcripts as the source material. First-round RT-PCR used HTBI primers; second-round multiplex PCR followed. MiXCR was run by TCRdb on the multiplex PCR reads, yielding one entry per CDR3 protein. The sample has approximately 160,000 distinct CDR3 sequences, roughly two fifths seen once. Specimen: peripheral blood. The receptors were sampled from a man aged 25-40 years with Graves' ophthalmopathy.

The genes are TRBV28 and TRBJ1-1, with a possible D match to TRBD1 (5 bases). The CDR3 sequence is 15 residues long. Trimming took 5 bases from V and 0 from J, leaving 13 bases between them. The V gene's germline CDR1 is MDHEN and CDR2 SYDVKM. CDR3 sequence: CASSPSRGLNTEAFF. Written as DNA, the CDR3 is TGTGCCAGCAGTCCCTCGAGGGGTCTGAACACTGAAGCTTTCTTT.

The sample holds many counts of this clonotype. The chain recombines TRBV29-1 with TRBJ2-2; D is uncertain. The V gene lost 4 bases and the J gene lost 7 bases, with 10 bases spanning the gap. This CDR3 spans 12 amino acids. Germline V CDR1 and CDR2: SQVTM, ANQGSEA. The CDR3 coding sequence is TGCAGCGTTGTGAAGGGTGTCGGGGAGCTGTTTTTT. It is translated as CSVVKGVGELFF.

In this sample, this clonotype turned up many times. The genes are TRBV6-2 or TRBV6-3 and TRBJ1-5, with TRBD1 matching over 9 bases. This CDR3 comprises 17 residues. Germline-derived CDR1 and CDR2 are MNHEY and SVGEGT. Trimming at V came to 0 bases and at J to 7 bases, leaving 10 bases not matched to a gene. The CDR3 nucleotides read TGTGCCAGCAGTTACTCGATAACCGGGACAGGGAAACAGCCCCAGCATTTT. As protein: CASSYSITGTGKQPQHF.

The rearrangement joins TRBV28 to TRBJ2-6; D gene ambiguous. Between the trimmed V and J ends, which lost 4 bases and 5 bases, there was a span of 12 bases. This CDR3 comprises 15 residues. The germline CDR1 and CDR2 sequences are MDHEN and SYDVKM. The CDR3 DNA follows: TGTGCCAGCAGTTATATTGAGAGTCGGGCCAACGTCCTGACTTTC. Its translation: CASSYIESRANVLTF.

This clonotype was counted ten times or more. This chain connects TRBV18 to TRBJ1-1; TRBD1 matches 7 bases. V lost 6 bases, J lost 1 base, and 5 bases stayed unmatched. There are 14 residues in the CDR3. The V gene's germline CDR1 is KGHSH and CDR2 LQKENI. The CDR3 loop is CASSQDRANTEAFF. The CDR3 DNA reads as TGTGCCAGCTCCCAAGACAGGGCGAACACTGAAGCTTTCTTT. Full variable domain (remainder filled in from reference TRBV18 and TRBJ1-1): NAGVMQNPRHLVRRRGQEARLRCSPMKGHSHVYWYRQLPEEGLKFMVYLQKENIIDESGMPKERFSAEFPKEGPSILRIQQVVRGDSAAYFCASSQDRANTEAFFGQGTRLTVV.

V usage is TRBV6-5 and J usage is TRBJ1-1; D gene uncertain. There are 13 residues in the CDR3. The germline CDR1 and CDR2 sequences are MNHEY and SVGAGI. Trimming took 1 base from V and 6 from J, leaving 9 bases between them. The CDR3 DNA reads as TGTGCCAGCAGTTACTGGGGTGTAGCTGAAGCTTTCTTT. It translates to CASSYWGVAEAFF.

The chain has TRBV6-1 and TRBJ2-5, with D possibly TRBD2 on 5 matching bases. V was shortened by 11 bases and J by 5 bases, with 15 bases between the two germline ends. CDR1 is MNHNS, CDR2 SASEGT, per germline. The CDR3 runs to 12 residues. DNA for the CDR3: TGTGCCGCCGGAGGCGGGTTGGAGACCCAGTACTTC. Translating gives CAAGGGLETQYF.

The chain's CDR3 is CASSYTQGGNQPQHF. The CDR3 DNA reads as TGTGCCAGCAGTTACACACAGGGTGGCAATCAGCCCCAGCATTTT. The chain carries TRBV6-2 or TRBV6-3 and TRBJ1-5; weak D call: TRBD1 (6 bases). CDR1 and CDR2 (germline): MNHEY, SVGEGT. The CDR3 covers 15 residues. V was trimmed by 2 bases and J by 2 bases, leaving 10 bases between them.

The V gene is TRBV6-2 or TRBV6-3, the J gene TRBJ2-7; 7 bases are a match to TRBD2. The CDR3 has 12 residues. The germline CDR1 and CDR2 sequences are MNHEY and SVGEGT. V shed 6 bases and J 3 bases; nucleotides not matched to a gene: 2. Written as DNA, the CDR3 is TGTGCCAGCAGGCGGGGGTACTACGAGCAGTACTTC. It specifies CASRRGYYEQYF.

The V gene is TRBV10-3, the J gene TRBJ2-7; 11 bases match TRBD2. The length of the CDR3 is 15 residues. The V gene end was trimmed by 8 bases and the J gene end by 4 bases; junction bases not matched to a gene: 10. CDR1 ENHRY and CDR2 SYGVKD come from the germline V gene. The DNA for the CDR3 is TGTGCCATCTCTACCTTAGCGGGGGGGTTGTACGAGCAGTACTTC. Translating it yields CAISTLAGGLYEQYF.

The sample holds one count of this clonotype. The gene calls are TRBV12-3 or TRBV12-4 and TRBJ1-5; 7 nucleotides match TRBD1. V lost 4 bases and J lost 9; bases outside the gene matches: 3. This CDR3 is built from 12 residues. CDR3 protein: CASSYHRGPQHF. CDR3 bases: TGTGCCAGCAGTTACCACAGGGGGCCCCAGCATTTT.